The 14 T cell receptor beta chains presented below share a single source sample, sequenced in a study of T cells in Graves' hyperthyroidism and ophthalmopathy. TCR beta CDR3 region amplification was performed from RNA transcripts. Using the HTBI primer set, a first-round RT-PCR was run on the TCR CDR3. From the multiplex PCR reads, TCRdb called clonotypes with MiXCR, one entry per CDR3 protein. The sample includes 540,000 or so distinct CDR3 sequences, more than 15% seen only once; the top ten take around 7.3%. The material sequenced was blood. The receptors derive from a woman in her thirties with Graves' hyperthyroidism.

The CDR3 bases are TGTGCCAGCAGTTCGCCCGACAGGGGGCCCTACGAGCAGTACTTC. Its translation is CASSSPDRGPYEQYF. The chain joins TRBV6-1 to TRBJ2-7; 10 bases fit TRBD1. The CDR3 runs 15 residues. Germline trimming cut 5 bases from V and 2 bases from J; bases unmatched to any gene: 6. Germline CDR1 is MNHNS and CDR2 is SASEGT.

This chain uses TRBV20-1 with TRBJ2-2, with D possibly matching TRBD2 (5 bases). The V end lost 0 bases, the J end lost 6 bases, and 14 bases lay between the germline ends. Germline assignment: CDR1 DFQATT and CDR2 SNEGSKA (reference sequence). The CDR3 is 15 residues long. This CDR3 reads CSARDLREGSGELFF. As DNA, the CDR3 is TGCAGTGCTAGAGATCTTCGGGAAGGGTCCGGGGAGCTGTTTTTT.

This clonotype was seen only once. A read error is possible here, since a much larger clone lies one base away. The rearrangement links TRBV20-1 to TRBJ2-1, with D uncertain. This CDR3 is built from 12 residues. Germline V gene sequence: CDR1 DFQATT, CDR2 SNEGSKA (reference sequence). The V end was cut by 1 base, the J end by 3 bases, with 4 bases between. CDR3 region: CSARGNYNEQFF. As DNA, the CDR3 is TGCAGTGCTAGAGGCAACTACAATGAGCAGTTCTTC.

The sample holds a few counts of this clonotype. This sequence joins TRBV5-1 and TRBJ1-4; 9 nucleotides align to TRBD1. There are 17 residues in the CDR3. Trimming removed 4 bases from V and 4 bases from J; junction bases left unmatched: 11. CDR1 is SGHRS, CDR2 YFSETQ, per germline. This chain's CDR3 is CASSPGTGFVSNEKLFF. The CDR3 bases are TGCGCCAGCAGCCCCGGGACAGGGTTCGTCAGTAATGAAAAACTGTTTTTT.

The table lists this clonotype with many counts. The CDR3 DNA follows: TGTGCCAGCAGTCCCGGGACTAGCGGGAACTCTGGGGCCAACGTCCTGACTTTC. Residues: CASSPGTSGNSGANVLTF. The chain couples TRBV28 to TRBJ2-6; TRBD2 matches 13 bases. Germline CDR1 reads MDHEN; CDR2 reads SYDVKM. The ends lost 5 bases at V and 0 bases at J; junction bases unmatched: 4. This CDR3 has 18 amino acids.

Many counts were recorded for this clonotype. The chain uses TRBV3-1 and TRBJ1-1, with TRBD1 as a possible D gene (5 bases). V shed 3 bases and J shed 8 bases, with 13 bases lying between them. The CDR3 consists of 13 residues. Germline V lookup: CDR1 LGHDT, CDR2 YNNKEL (reference sequence). CDR3 nucleotide sequence: TGTGCCAGCAGCCAGGGGCCCCGACGGGAAGCTTTCTTT. It translates to CASSQGPRREAFF.

Of note for this clonotype: The junction differs from germline at one of its ends, possibly a read error. J is TRBJ1-5 and V is TRBV2; TRBD1 is a possible D gene (5 bases). The CDR3 covers 13 residues. Germline V lookup: CDR1 SNHLY, CDR2 FYNNEI. In DNA, the CDR3 is TGTACCAGCAGACGGGACCAATTGGAGCCCCAGCATTTT. The encoded protein is CTSRRDQLEPQHF.

This clonotype showed up just a few times. The chain recombines TRBV7-2 with TRBJ1-5; no definite D call. Trimming shortened V by 0 bases and J by 3 bases, and 12 bases separated the two germline ends. This CDR3 has 16 amino acids. CDR1 is SGHTA, CDR2 FQGNSA, per germline. This CDR3 is CASSLAAGTVNQPQHF. The CDR3 DNA is TGTGCCAGCAGCTTAGCGGCAGGAACAGTCAATCAGCCCCAGCATTTT. The full variable domain, its missing parts supplied by reference TRBV7-2 and TRBJ1-5, is GAGVSQSPSNKVTEKGKDVELRCDPISGHTALYWYRQSLGQGLEFLIYFQGNSAPDKSGLPSDRFSAERTGGSVSTLTIQRTQQEDSAVYLCASSLAAGTVNQPQHFGDGTRLSIL.

The chain employs TRBV25-1 and TRBJ2-7, with 9 positions matching TRBD1. The CDR3 is 13 residues long. Germline CDR1 and CDR2: MGHDK and SYGVNS. V dropped 4 bases and J dropped 5; count of bases not matched to a gene: 3. The CDR3 DNA reads TGTGCCAGCAGTGGGGGACAGGGTAACGAGCAGTACTTC. It encodes CASSGGQGNEQYF.

The gene calls are TRBV6-1 and TRBJ2-1, with D unclear. Deletions cut 9 bases from V and 0 bases from J, with 12 bases between. Germline-derived CDR1 and CDR2 are MNHNS and SASEGT. The CDR3 contains 14 residues. CDR3 sequence reads: CASTDMSSYNEQFF. DNA of the CDR3: TGTGCCAGTACCGACATGAGCTCCTACAATGAGCAGTTCTTC.

This chain links TRBV4-1 with TRBJ2-7, with a tentative D call TRBD2 (6 bases). CDR3 size: 15 residues. Germline CDR1 MGHRA, CDR2 YSYEKL. The V end lost 1 base, the J end lost 3 bases, and 13 bases lay between the germline ends. The CDR3 coding sequence is TGCGCCAGCAGCCAAGCCGGAGGGATCCTCTACGAGCAGTACTTC. This codes for CASSQAGGILYEQYF.

In this sample, this clonotype turned up a few times. This chain uses TRBV5-1 with TRBJ2-7; 9 bases fit TRBD2. Germline V gene data show CDR1 as SGHRS and CDR2 as YFSETQ. Unmatched junction bases numbered 6, after V lost 4 bases and J lost 1 base. The length of the CDR3 is 15 residues. CDR3 DNA sequence: TGCGCCAGCAGCCCCACTCTAGCGGGATCCTACGAGCAGTACTTC. Its protein product is CASSPTLAGSYEQYF.

This clonotype was recorded many times. This chain links TRBV20-1 with TRBJ2-1; 8 bases match TRBD1. After removal of 3 bases from V and 10 bases from J, the junction contained 11 bases not matched to a gene. The CDR3 contains 14 residues. The germline V gene encodes CDR1 DFQATT and CDR2 SNEGSKA (reference sequence). CDR3 residues: CSARRDRIFGEQFF. The CDR3 nucleotides read TGCAGTGCTAGGAGGGACAGGATCTTTGGAGAGCAGTTCTTC.

On this clonotype: Given a much more abundant clone one base away, this may be a read error. CDR3: CASSPPGQLYSNQPHHF. In DNA, the CDR3 is TGTGCCAGCAGCCCGCCGGGACAGCTCTATAGCAATCAGCCCCATCATTTT. V usage is TRBV12-3 or TRBV12-4 and J usage is TRBJ1-5; 7 nucleotides align to TRBD1. The CDR3 spans 17 residues.